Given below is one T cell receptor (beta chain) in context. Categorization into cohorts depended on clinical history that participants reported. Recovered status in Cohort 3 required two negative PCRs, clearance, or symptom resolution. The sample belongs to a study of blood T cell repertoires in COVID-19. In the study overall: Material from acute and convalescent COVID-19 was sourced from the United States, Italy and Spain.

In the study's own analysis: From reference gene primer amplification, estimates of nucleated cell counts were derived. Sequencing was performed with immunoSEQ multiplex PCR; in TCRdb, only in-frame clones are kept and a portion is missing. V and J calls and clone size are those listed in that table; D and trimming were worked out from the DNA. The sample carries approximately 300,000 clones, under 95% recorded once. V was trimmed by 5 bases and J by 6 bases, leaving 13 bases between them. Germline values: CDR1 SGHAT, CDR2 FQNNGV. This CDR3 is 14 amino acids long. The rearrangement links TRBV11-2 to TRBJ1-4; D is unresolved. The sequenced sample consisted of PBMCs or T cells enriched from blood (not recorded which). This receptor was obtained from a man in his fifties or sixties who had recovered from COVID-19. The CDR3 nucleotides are TGTGCCAGCAGCAAGGCAGGTGGTGATGAAAAACTGTTTTTT. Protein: CASSKAGGDEKLFF.